These T cell receptor beta chains were read from a single sample in a study of CD4 T cells in relation to SARS-CoV-2 and coronaviruses. Their antigens remain unidentified. Here immunoSEQ multiplex PCR was the method, and the copy in TCRdb shows in-frame clones only, minus some. The sample has about 22,000 clones; about 70% are singletons. What was sequenced was CD4+ T cells from PBMCs, cultured in vitro. The receptor set was obtained from a human donor in good health. The CDR3 runs from the conserved cysteine through the conserved F or W. The order of the fields is clone size, D gene, J gene, V gene, CDR3 protein, CDR3 DNA. D genes are given only for firm matches. Part of the rows lack a size; the others show once, few, many or a class for expanded clones.

clone size: .; D gene: TRBD2; J gene: TRBJ2-5; V gene: TRBV9; CDR3 protein: CASSPGLAGGIRETQYF; CDR3 DNA: TGTGCCAGCAGCCCGGGACTAGCGGGGGGTATAAGAGAGACCCAGTACTTC
clone size: .; D gene: .; J gene: TRBJ1-2; V gene: TRBV6-6; CDR3 protein: CATQIPSYGYTF; CDR3 DNA: TGTGCCACTCAAATCCCGAGCTATGGCTACACCTTC
clone size: .; D gene: .; J gene: TRBJ1-2; V gene: TRBV4-3; CDR3 protein: CASSQDAALGYGYTF; CDR3 DNA: TGCGCCAGCAGCCAAGACGCGGCCTTGGGCTATGGCTACACCTTC
clone size: .; D gene: TRBD1; J gene: TRBJ1-6; V gene: TRBV18; CDR3 protein: CASSSQGDNSPLHF; CDR3 DNA: TGTGCCAGCTCATCGCAGGGGGATAATTCACCCCTCCACTTT
clone size: once; D gene: TRBD1; J gene: TRBJ2-5; V gene: TRBV7-2; CDR3 protein: CASSLEGQGVFGQETQYF; CDR3 DNA: TGTGCCAGCAGCTTAGAGGGACAGGGGGTTTTCGGCCAAGAGACCCAGTACTTC
clone size: once; D gene: .; J gene: TRBJ1-1; V gene: TRBV3-1/TRBV3-2; CDR3 protein: CASSQGGTEAFF; CDR3 DNA: TGTGCCAGCAGCCAAGGGGGGACTGAAGCTTTCTTT
clone size: .; D gene: TRBD1; J gene: TRBJ2-4; V gene: TRBV5-1; CDR3 protein: CASSHGTGGQNIQYF; CDR3 DNA: TGCGCCAGCAGCCATGGGACAGGGGGCCAAAACATTCAGTACTTC
clone size: .; D gene: TRBD1; J gene: TRBJ1-6; V gene: TRBV6-5; CDR3 protein: CASSSTDRGNSPLHF; CDR3 DNA: TGTGCCAGCTCCTCCACCGACAGGGGTAATTCACCCCTCCACTTT
clone size: .; D gene: TRBD1; J gene: TRBJ2-6; V gene: TRBV7-9; CDR3 protein: CASSYDWDRGPGANVLTF; CDR3 DNA: TGTGCCAGCAGCTACGACTGGGACAGGGGACCTGGGGCCAACGTCCTGACTTTC
clone size: .; D gene: .; J gene: TRBJ2-1; V gene: TRBV2; CDR3 protein: CASSEAYSSSYNEQFF; CDR3 DNA: TGTGCCAGCAGTGAAGCGTACTCCAGCTCCTACAATGAGCAGTTCTTC
clone size: .; D gene: .; J gene: TRBJ2-1; V gene: TRBV7-9; CDR3 protein: CASSLERRAIEQFF; CDR3 DNA: TGTGCCAGCAGCTTAGAGCGGAGGGCGATTGAGCAGTTCTTC
clone size: .; D gene: .; J gene: TRBJ1-2; V gene: TRBV4-1; CDR3 protein: CASSQAGRGTNYGYTF; CDR3 DNA: TGCGCCAGCAGCCAAGCAGGGAGGGGTACTAACTATGGCTACACCTTC
clone size: .; D gene: TRBD1; J gene: TRBJ1-5; V gene: TRBV9; CDR3 protein: CASSVKGQGAWRNQPQHF; CDR3 DNA: TGTGCCAGCAGCGTAAAGGGACAGGGGGCTTGGCGCAATCAGCCCCAGCATTTT
clone size: few; D gene: .; J gene: TRBJ2-5; V gene: TRBV27; CDR3 protein: CASSNRDQETQYF; CDR3 DNA: TGTGCCAGCAGTAACAGGGACCAAGAGACCCAGTACTTC
clone size: .; D gene: TRBD1; J gene: TRBJ1-4; V gene: TRBV18; CDR3 protein: CASSPPGDREKLFF; CDR3 DNA: TGTGCCAGCTCACCACCGGGGGACAGGGAAAAACTGTTTTTT
clone size: once; D gene: .; J gene: TRBJ1-5; V gene: TRBV5-5; CDR3 protein: CASDPRPNSNQPQHF; CDR3 DNA: TGTGCCAGCGACCCGAGGCCCAATAGCAATCAGCCCCAGCATTTT
clone size: .; D gene: TRBD2; J gene: TRBJ2-3; V gene: TRBV10-3; CDR3 protein: CAISQTSGHRTDTQYF; CDR3 DNA: TGTGCCATCAGCCAGACTAGCGGGCATAGGACAGATACGCAGTATTTT
clone size: few; D gene: TRBD1; J gene: TRBJ1-1; V gene: TRBV10-3; CDR3 protein: CAICGTGYPNTEAFF; CDR3 DNA: TGTGCCATCTGTGGGACAGGCTATCCGAACACTGAAGCTTTCTTT
clone size: .; D gene: .; J gene: TRBJ2-6; V gene: TRBV4-3; CDR3 protein: CASSREGVDRSGANVLTF; CDR3 DNA: TGCGCCAGCAGCCGAGAAGGTGTTGACAGGTCTGGGGCCAACGTCCTGACTTTC
clone size: .; D gene: .; J gene: TRBJ1-5; V gene: TRBV6-6; CDR3 protein: CASSYLTVDQPQHF; CDR3 DNA: TGTGCCAGCAGTTACTTGACGGTAGATCAGCCCCAGCATTTT
clone size: .; D gene: TRBD1; J gene: TRBJ1-1; V gene: TRBV10-3; CDR3 protein: CAISFDREAEAFF; CDR3 DNA: TGTGCCATCAGTTTCGACAGGGAAGCTGAAGCTTTCTTT
clone size: .; D gene: .; J gene: TRBJ2-7; V gene: TRBV7-2; CDR3 protein: CASSSSGLPEQYF; CDR3 DNA: TGTGCCAGCAGCTCCTCGGGACTCCCCGAGCAGTACTTC
clone size: .; D gene: .; J gene: TRBJ2-6; V gene: TRBV5-1; CDR3 protein: CASSLDRSGANVLTF; CDR3 DNA: TGCGCCAGCAGCTTGGACCGTTCTGGGGCCAACGTCCTGACTTTC
clone size: .; D gene: .; J gene: TRBJ2-5; V gene: TRBV28; CDR3 protein: CASSLHYQETQYF; CDR3 DNA: TGTGCCAGCAGTTTACACTACCAAGAGACCCAGTACTTC
clone size: .; D gene: .; J gene: TRBJ2-7; V gene: TRBV2; CDR3 protein: CASLPEVPYEQYF; CDR3 DNA: TGTGCCAGCCTCCCCGAGGTCCCCTACGAGCAGTACTTC
clone size: .; D gene: TRBD2; J gene: TRBJ2-3; V gene: TRBV11-1; CDR3 protein: CASSGSGRVTDTQYF; CDR3 DNA: TGTGCCAGCAGCGGTAGCGGGAGGGTGACAGATACGCAGTATTTT
clone size: .; D gene: TRBD2; J gene: TRBJ2-1; V gene: TRBV19; CDR3 protein: CASSITSGSQNEQFF; CDR3 DNA: TGTGCCAGTAGTATAACGAGCGGGAGTCAGAATGAGCAGTTCTTC
clone size: .; D gene: TRBD1; J gene: TRBJ2-7; V gene: TRBV28; CDR3 protein: CASSSTGGTPYEQYF; CDR3 DNA: TGTGCCAGCAGTTCGACAGGGGGCACCCCCTACGAGCAGTACTTC
clone size: .; D gene: TRBD1; J gene: TRBJ2-7; V gene: TRBV5-6; CDR3 protein: CASSPRGTGVSYEQYF; CDR3 DNA: TGTGCCAGCAGCCCGAGGGGGACAGGGGTATCCTACGAGCAGTACTTC
clone size: .; D gene: TRBD2; J gene: TRBJ2-7; V gene: TRBV19; CDR3 protein: CASSTWTSGDLSYEQYF; CDR3 DNA: TGTGCCAGTAGTACGTGGACTAGCGGGGACCTCTCCTACGAGCAGTACTTC